Each of the 13 T cell receptor beta chains below was sequenced from the same sample in a study of HIV-infected patients and healthy controls (TCRdb year 2014). The library was made by 5' RACE. Sequenced on an Illumina MiSeq. TCRdb reran the public reads through fastp at Q25 and MiXCR, keeping productive beta chains. Every distinct CDR3 protein forms one entry, paired with its most common genes and DNA. The sample yields over 55,000 distinct CDR3 sequences; around 17% were counted once. Of the sample, about 6% falls within the top ten clones. The sequenced sample consisted of CD4+ T cells from blood. These receptors were taken from a human donor in good health.

This chain links TRBV5-6 with TRBJ1-5; 8 bases are shared with TRBD1. Germline CDR1 SGHDT, CDR2 YYEEEE. The CDR3 contains 20 residues. V trimming: 3 bases; J trimming: 1 base; junction bases outside the gene matches: 18. The CDR3 spells CASSSHPKTGADFSNQPQHF. Here the CDR3 DNA reads TGTGCCAGCAGCTCCCACCCAAAGACAGGGGCCGACTTCAGCAATCAGCCCCAGCATTTT. The full variable domain, its missing parts supplied by reference TRBV5-6 and TRBJ1-5, is DAGVTQSPTHLIKTRGQQVTLRCSPKSGHDTVSWYQQALGQGPQFIFQYYEEEERQRGNFPDRFSGHQFPNYSSELNVNALLLGDSALYLCASSSHPKTGADFSNQPQHFGDGTRLSIL.

Only a few counts were recorded for this clonotype. The chain joins TRBV15 to TRBJ1-6, with 11 bases aligning to TRBD1. J was trimmed by 10 bases and V by 3 bases; bases with no gene match: 2. Germline V lookup: CDR1 LNHNV, CDR2 YYDKDF (reference sequence). The CDR3 has 14 residues. CDR3 DNA: TGTGCCACCAGCAGGGGACAGGGGGACTCACCCCTCCACTTT. The encoded protein is CATSRGQGDSPLHF.

This clonotype occurred many times. This chain links TRBV12-3 or TRBV12-4 with TRBJ1-4; no clear D. The CDR3 length is 13 residues. Trimming left V 6 bases short and J 7 bases short, with 12 bases between. The CDR3 sequence: CASRIYRSEKLFF. CDR3 sequence (DNA): TGTGCCAGCAGGATCTACCGGAGTGAAAAACTGTTTTTT.

This clonotype was seen many times. The chain carries TRBV2 and TRBJ2-1, with TRBD1 as a possible D gene (6 bases). V lost 7 bases and J 2 bases, leaving 15 bases between the germline ends. Germline values: CDR1 SNHLY, CDR2 FYNNEI. The CDR3 covers 15 residues. Here the CDR3 reads CASTAQGSAYNEQFF. The CDR3 nucleotides read TGTGCCAGCACCGCACAGGGTTCGGCCTACAATGAGCAGTTCTTC.

This clonotype was seen a few times. The chain employs TRBV2 and TRBJ2-5; D might be TRBD2 (5 bases). Per germline, CDR1 SNHLY and CDR2 FYNNEI. The V gene lost 5 bases and the J gene lost 1 base, with 11 bases spanning the gap. The CDR3 length is 14 residues. The CDR3 reads CASSTRRSQETQYF. In nucleotides, the CDR3 is TGTGCCAGCAGTACTAGGAGATCCCAAGAGACCCAGTACTTC.

This clonotype was observed a few times. The chain links TRBV12-3 or TRBV12-4 to TRBJ2-7; D uncertain. The CDR3 is made up of 13 amino acids. The germline V and J ends were trimmed by 5 bases and 0 bases, with 8 bases remaining between them. The CDR3 nucleotides read TGTGCCAGCAGTACAGCCAGCTCCTACGAGCAGTACTTC. Amino acids: CASSTASSYEQYF.

This clonotype occurred a few times. V is TRBV6-1 and J is TRBJ1-1; 7 nucleotides line up with TRBD1. The length of the CDR3 is 15 residues. Germline lookup yields CDR1 MNHNS and CDR2 SASEGT. Losses at the gene ends were 3 bases for V and 5 bases for J; bases not matched to a gene: 9. The CDR3: CASSDRVGTETEAFF. CDR3 coding DNA: TGTGCCAGCAGTGACCGTGTTGGGACAGAGACTGAAGCTTTCTTT.

The V and J genes are TRBV12-3 or TRBV12-4 and TRBJ2-5; possible D gene TRBD1, 5 bases. Trimming left V 4 bases short and J 7 bases short, with 10 bases between. The CDR3 runs to 12 residues. The CDR3 spells CASSSRQGTQYF. In nucleotides, the CDR3 is TGTGCCAGCAGTTCGAGGCAGGGGACCCAGTACTTC.

This clonotype showed up many times. The chain uses TRBV6-9 and TRBJ2-7; D is undetermined. Germline loops: CDR1 MNHGY, CDR2 SVAAGI. Trimming removed 5 bases from V and 6 bases from J, with 11 bases in between. The CDR3 totals 12 residues. The CDR3 loop reads CASSQRLSEQYF. In DNA form, the CDR3 reads TGTGCCAGCAGTCAGAGATTGTCCGAGCAGTACTTC.

The chain couples TRBV20-1 to TRBJ1-4; 11 bases are a match to TRBD1. Germline assignment: CDR1 DFQATT and CDR2 SNEGSKA (reference sequence). V lost 1 base, J lost 6 bases, and 4 bases stayed unmatched. CDR3 length: 15 amino acids. The CDR3 bases are TGCAGTGCTAGAGTAGGACAGGGGGCTTATGAAAAACTGTTTTTT. It translates to CSARVGQGAYEKLFF.

This clonotype was seen a few times. The gene calls are TRBV27 and TRBJ2-6; unclear D gene. The CDR3 covers 16 residues. Trimming cost V 7 bases and J 2 bases, with 15 bases left between them. In germline, CDR1 is MNHEY, CDR2 SMNVEV (reference sequence). As DNA, the CDR3 is TGTGCCAGCACCCCTCTTATCCGAACTGGGGCCAACGTCCTGACTTTC. Its protein product is CASTPLIRTGANVLTF.

The chain couples TRBV28 to TRBJ1-1; D is perhaps TRBD1 (5 bases). This CDR3 is built from 12 residues. Germline CDR1 is MDHEN and CDR2 is SYDVKM. Trimming cost V 5 bases and J 6 bases, with 10 bases left between them. The CDR3, as DNA: TGTGCCAGCAGTGAGACAGTCCCTGAAGCTTTCTTT. Amino acids: CASSETVPEAFF.

The chain uses TRBV12-3 or TRBV12-4 and TRBJ2-1; 8 nucleotides line up with TRBD2. The CDR3 spans 17 residues. With V trimmed by 9 bases and J by 2 bases, 15 bases remained unmatched. CDR3 loop: CASYPGGRAGAYNEQFF. CDR3 bases: TGTGCCAGTTACCCGGGGGGGCGAGCGGGAGCCTACAATGAGCAGTTCTTC.